This T cell receptor beta chain was observed in a study of cytomegalovirus exposure and HLA in healthy donors. Deletions cut 8 bases from V and 2 bases from J, with 15 bases between. Germline V CDR1 and CDR2: MDHEN, SYDVKM. The CDR3 sequence is 14 residues long. Use of 60 Vbeta and 13 Jbeta primers characterized the PCR. Clones were sequenced by immunoSEQ multiplex PCR, and TCRdb holds only the in-frame ones, with some missing. Found here are roughly 80,000 clones; the top ten clones hold around 1.2%. Concerning this clone: The antigen is not known.

Study observations and caveats: Follow-up analysis later connected one missense variant in DCLRE1C with trimming of TCR beta V- and J-genes. Among donors in an Asian-associated ancestry cluster, a later analysis reportedly found fewer N-insertions than the roughly 700-donor mean. A cluster of highly shared sequence variants was likely a sequencing artifact.

Sequenced: PBMCs. This clonotype was sampled from a woman aged 25-40 years in good health and CMV-seronegative. The chain has TRBV28 and TRBJ2-5, with a weak D call TRBD1 (6 bases). The CDR3 DNA is TGTGCCAGCTCTATAGGGGGTAGACAAGAGACCCAGTACTTC. This sequence encodes CASSIGGRQETQYF.